This T cell receptor (beta chain) was recovered during a study of T cell changes during pregnancy in multiple sclerosis. This clone came up once. Sequencing used immunoSEQ multiplex PCR; TCRdb keeps in-frame clones, though not all of them. Of 50,000 to 65,000 clones listed, approximately 90% are singletons. The J segment lost 4 bases and the V segment lost 5 bases, leaving 4 bases of the junction unmatched. The V gene's germline CDR1 is SEHNR and CDR2 FQNEAQ (reference sequence). The CDR3 has 14 amino acids. Sequencing was performed on peripheral blood, taken in the first trimester of pregnancy. The chain links TRBV7-9 to TRBJ1-5; 8 bases align to TRBD1. The clonotype comes from a female donor in good health, enrolled as a control in a pregnancy study. CDR3 loop: CASSRTGLNQPQHF. CDR3 DNA sequence: TGTGCCAGCAGCCGGACAGGGTTGAATCAGCCCCAGCATTTT.